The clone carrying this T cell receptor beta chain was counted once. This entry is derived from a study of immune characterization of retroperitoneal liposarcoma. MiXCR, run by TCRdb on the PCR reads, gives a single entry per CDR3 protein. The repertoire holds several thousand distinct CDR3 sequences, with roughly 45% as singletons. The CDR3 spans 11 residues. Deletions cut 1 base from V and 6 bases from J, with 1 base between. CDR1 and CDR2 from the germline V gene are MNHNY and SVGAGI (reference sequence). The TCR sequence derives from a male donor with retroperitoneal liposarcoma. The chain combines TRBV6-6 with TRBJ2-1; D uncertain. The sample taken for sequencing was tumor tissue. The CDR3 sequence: CASSYFNEQFF. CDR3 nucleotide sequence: TGTGCCAGCAGTTACTTCAATGAGCAGTTCTTC.